This TCR beta chain is drawn from a study of OX40 agonist ivuxolimab in advanced cancers. Overall study: Patients were given ivuxolimab, an antibody that agonizes OX40 (CD134). Study-wide results and caveats: Low normalized clonal expansion also occurred in some nonresponding patients. Among the lowest peripheral clonal expansion occurred in 0.1-3.0 mg/kg partial responders.

To note about this clone: What it binds is not known.

Researchers took blood at baseline, on cycle 4 day 1, and on cycle 7 day 1. The table came from immunoSEQ multiplex PCR; TCRdb's copy has only in-frame clones and leaves some out. The table has 90,000 to 100,000 clones, roughly 95% seen once. Germline V gene lookup returns CDR1 SNHLY and CDR2 FYNNEI. CDR3 length: 15 residues. V was shortened by 1 base and J by 4 bases, with 11 bases between the two germline ends. This clonotype was sampled from an adult with an advanced solid tumor such as melanoma, head and neck, liver or kidney cancer. This rearrangement joins TRBV2 to TRBJ1-5; D gene unclear. The source material was CD4+ or CD8+ T cells sorted from blood, sampled in a trial of the OX40 agonist ivuxolimab. CDR3 bases: TGTGCCAGCAGTGAAGGTCCCACTAGAAATCAGCCCCAGCATTTT. As protein: CASSEGPTRNQPQHF.